What follows are 15 T cell receptor beta chains derived from one specimen sequenced in a study of blood T cell repertoires in COVID-19. Only in-frame clones appear in the TCRdb table, and some are missing; sequencing was by immunoSEQ multiplex PCR. The sample records some 130,000 clones, roughly nine tenths being singletons. Sequenced sample: peripheral blood. These receptors were taken from a woman aged 70-85 years with COVID-19, enrolled during active disease.

The chain has TRBV3-1 (or the pseudogene TRBV3-2) and TRBJ2-7; D possibly corresponds to TRBD2 (5 bases). CDR3 length: 15 residues. V shed 1 base and J shed 3 bases, with 13 bases lying between them. Germline-derived CDR1 and CDR2 are LGHDT and YNNKEL (reference sequence). As DNA, the CDR3 is TGTGCCAGCAGCCAAGGGGCGGGCGGATTCTACGAGCAGTACTTC. It yields the protein CASSQGAGGFYEQYF.

The chain combines TRBV6-1 with TRBJ2-6; D unresolved. V was shortened by 1 base and J by 0 bases, with 4 bases between the two germline ends. Germline V lookup: CDR1 MNHNS, CDR2 SASEGT. The CDR3 sequence is 15 residues long. CDR3 loop: CASSEESSGANVLTF. In nucleotides, the CDR3 is TGTGCCAGCAGTGAAGAGAGCTCTGGGGCCAACGTCCTGACTTTC.

The J gene is TRBJ2-5, the V gene TRBV5-6; 8 bases agree with TRBD1. The CDR3 covers 17 residues. CDR1 SGHDT and CDR2 YYEEEE come from the germline V gene. V shed 3 bases, J shed 4 bases, and the junction held 14 bases outside the gene matches. The CDR3 nucleotides read TGTGCCAGCAGCTCGCCCAGGGGGCTTATCATTCTAGAGACCCAGTACTTC. Translated, it gives CASSSPRGLIILETQYF.

In its sample, this clone was seen many times. The chain employs TRBV2 and TRBJ1-2; D is perhaps TRBD1 (6 bases). Trimming pared 7 bases from V and 4 bases from J, leaving 13 bases between. The germline CDR1 and CDR2 sequences are SNHLY and FYNNEI. The CDR3 spans 13 residues. The CDR3 loop is CASTQGLAYGYTF. As DNA, the CDR3 is TGTGCCAGCACGCAGGGGTTGGCCTATGGCTACACCTTC.

The rearrangement joins TRBV6-5 to TRBJ1-1, with unresolved D. Trimming pared 6 bases from V and 1 base from J, leaving 9 bases between. This CDR3 has 13 residues. The germline gives CDR1 MNHEY, CDR2 SVGAGI. This CDR3 reads CASSATPNTEAFF. The CDR3 nucleotides are TGTGCCAGCAGCGCAACACCGAACACTGAAGCTTTCTTT.

J is TRBJ1-1 and V is TRBV9; no definite D call. CDR1 SGDLS and CDR2 YYNGEE come from the germline V gene. Trimming stripped 4 bases from V and 4 bases from J, with 20 bases between. This CDR3 has 16 residues. The CDR3 sequence is CASSPTGTAPSTEAFF. The CDR3 DNA sequence: TGTGCCAGCAGCCCGACGGGAACAGCTCCGAGCACTGAAGCTTTCTTT. The full variable domain, its missing parts supplied by reference TRBV9 and TRBJ1-1, is DSGVTQTPKHLITATGQRVTLRCSPRSGDLSVYWYQQSLDQGLQFLIQYYNGEERAKGNILERFSAQQFPDLHSELNLSSLELGDSALYFCASSPTGTAPSTEAFFGQGTRLTVV.

This chain uses TRBV5-5 with TRBJ1-2; TRBD1 agrees at 9 bases. CDR3 size: 13 residues. Germline V CDR1 and CDR2: SGHKS, YYEKEE (reference sequence). Germline trimming cut 5 bases from V and 6 bases from J; bases unmatched to any gene: 5. CDR3 nucleotides: TGTGCCAGCAGACCTCGGGACAGGGATGGCTACACCTTC. As protein: CASRPRDRDGYTF.

V and J are TRBV6-5 and TRBJ2-7; TRBD1 matches 9 bases. The CDR3 length is 14 residues. Per germline, CDR1 MNHEY and CDR2 SVGAGI. V lost 6 bases to trimming and J lost 6 bases; unmatched junction nucleotides: 9. The CDR3 DNA reads as TGTGCCAGCAGAGATTCTGGGACAGGGCGCGAGCAGTACTTC. Protein: CASRDSGTGREQYF.

V usage is TRBV6-2 or TRBV6-3 and J usage is TRBJ1-3, with 11 bases aligning to TRBD1. The junction had 6 bases not matched to a gene; V was cut back by 5 bases and J by 3 bases. This CDR3 comprises 16 residues. Germline CDR1 and CDR2: MNHEY and SVGEGT. The CDR3 region is CASSKRTGGFGNTIYF. The DNA of the CDR3 is TGTGCCAGCAGTAAGAGGACAGGGGGCTTTGGAAACACCATATATTTT.

The V call is TRBV6-1, the J call TRBJ2-5; 7 bases match TRBD2. Germline trimming cut 4 bases from V and 4 bases from J; bases unmatched to any gene: 12. This CDR3 has 16 amino acids. The V gene's germline CDR1 is MNHNS and CDR2 SASEGT. CDR3 nucleotide sequence: TGTGCCAGCAGTGCGCTCCCTTTTGGCGGGGGAGAGACCCAGTACTTC. Translating gives CASSALPFGGGETQYF.

The chain is built from TRBV19 and TRBJ1-5, with 9 bases that match TRBD1. V lost 7 bases and J lost 5; bases outside the gene matches: 9. Per germline, CDR1 LNHDA and CDR2 SQIVND (reference sequence). The CDR3 runs 15 residues. The CDR3 sequence is CASKAGTGWDQPQHF. The CDR3 nucleotides read TGTGCCAGTAAAGCCGGGACAGGGTGGGATCAGCCCCAGCATTTT.

DNA of the CDR3: TGTGCCAGCAGCTTAGTAAACAGCTATGGCTACACCTTC. It specifies CASSLVNSYGYTF. The V call is TRBV11-2, the J call TRBJ1-2; D not resolved. The CDR3 spans 13 residues. Trimming shortened V by 1 base and J by 4 bases, and 7 bases separated the two germline ends. Germline lookup yields CDR1 SGHAT and CDR2 FQNNGV.

V and J are TRBV3-1 (or the pseudogene TRBV3-2) and TRBJ2-7, with 11 bases aligning to TRBD2. This CDR3 spans 15 amino acids. V gave up 2 bases and J gave up 1 base; unmatched junction bases: 1. The germline V gene has CDR1 LGHDT and CDR2 YNNKEL (reference sequence). As DNA, the CDR3 is TGTGCCAGCAGCCAACTAGCGGGGGGTTCCTACGAGCAGTACTTC. Its translation is CASSQLAGGSYEQYF.

This chain connects TRBV18 to TRBJ1-2; 8 bases align to TRBD1. The germline CDR1 and CDR2 sequences are KGHSH and LQKENI. The length of the CDR3 is 16 residues. V shed 4 bases, J shed 4 bases, and the junction held 11 bases outside the gene matches. The CDR3 region has the DNA TGTGCCAGCTCACGATTGGACAGGGCGGTAGGCTATGGCTACACCTTC. Its translation is CASSRLDRAVGYGYTF. The whole variable domain, remainder taken from reference TRBV18 and TRBJ1-2, is NAGVMQNPRHLVRRRGQEARLRCSPMKGHSHVYWYRQLPEEGLKFMVYLQKENIIDESGMPKERFSAEFPKEGPSILRIQQVVRGDSAAYFCASSRLDRAVGYGYTFGSGTRLTVV.

V usage is TRBV6-1 and J usage is TRBJ2-3; tentatively, D is TRBD1 (6 bases). V lost 4 bases, J lost 3 bases, and 17 bases lay in between. The CDR3 is 16 amino acids. Germline V lookup: CDR1 MNHNS, CDR2 SASEGT. CDR3 amino acids: CASSGPNRVGTDTQYF. CDR3 coding DNA: TGTGCCAGCAGTGGCCCAAACAGGGTTGGAACAGATACGCAGTATTTT.